Below, 27 T cell receptor beta chains from the same sample are listed, as sequenced in a study of shared clonotypes between healthy human individuals. The repertoire was sequenced with immunoSEQ multiplex PCR; TCRdb's copy has only in-frame clones and lacks some. The repertoire holds more than 1 million clones, with around 82% as singletons. Sequenced sample: memory CD4+ T cells from PBMCs. Subset specified: CD45RA-negative fraction. These receptors were collected from a man aged 18 to 29 in good health. Some clones in this sample may be carry-over from other donors' samples.

The genes are TRBV28 and TRBJ2-3; no firm D call. This CDR3 has 13 residues. Germline V gives CDR1 MDHEN, CDR2 SYDVKM. The V and J ends lost 6 bases and 6 bases respectively, with 13 bases between them. CDR3 sequence reads: CASRPLGRDTQYF. CDR3 nucleotide sequence: TGTGCCAGCAGACCCCTGGGTCGGGATACGCAGTATTTT.

The chain uses TRBV4-1 and TRBJ2-7; D perhaps matches TRBD1 (5 bases). V was trimmed by 0 bases and J by 5 bases, leaving 8 bases between them. Looked up from germline, CDR1 is MGHRA and CDR2 is YSYEKL. The CDR3 sequence is 13 residues long. The CDR3 region has the DNA TGCGCCAGCAGCCAAGATCTAGGGGACGAGCAGTACTTC. Encoded protein: CASSQDLGDEQYF.

This clone was counted a few times. This sample includes further DNA sequences coding for the same CDR3. This sequence joins TRBV5-4 and TRBJ2-2; 8 nucleotides match TRBD2. The CDR3 loop spans 16 amino acids. Germline trimming cut 0 bases from V and 0 bases from J; bases unmatched to any gene: 1. From germline, CDR1 is SGHNT and CDR2 YYREEE (reference sequence). CDR3 coding DNA: TGTGCCAGCAGCTTGGCCGGGGGGGCGAACACCGGGGAGCTGTTTTTT. This codes for CASSLAGGANTGELFF.

The rearrangement links TRBV6-5 to TRBJ2-7, with TRBD2 matching over 11 bases. The CDR3 totals 13 residues. V was clipped by 4 bases and J by 9 bases; unmatched bases: 5. Looked up from germline, CDR1 is MNHEY and CDR2 is SVGAGI. CDR3 sequence: CASSSPSGRLQYF. DNA for the CDR3: TGTGCCAGCAGTTCCCCTAGCGGGAGGTTGCAGTACTTC.

This clone was detected once. This chain links TRBV28 with TRBJ2-7; 10 nucleotides align to TRBD1. The CDR3 contains 14 residues. Germline CDR1 is MDHEN and CDR2 is SYDVKM. The V gene end was trimmed by 6 bases and the J gene end by 10 bases; junction bases not matched to a gene: 12. The CDR3 is CASRPGTGVRSQYF. The CDR3, as DNA: TGTGCCAGCAGACCCGGGACAGGGGTACGAAGCCAGTACTTC.

The chain joins TRBV2 to TRBJ1-2; D perhaps matches TRBD1 (6 bases). This CDR3 has 15 residues. Trimming removed 1 base at V and 5 bases at J, with 14 bases between. CDR1 is SNHLY and CDR2 is FYNNEI in the germline V gene. The CDR3 is CASSEGGRGRYGYTF. The CDR3 bases are TGTGCCAGCAGTGAAGGGGGCAGGGGCAGGTATGGCTACACCTTC.

The chain combines TRBV6-1 with TRBJ1-3; D is ambiguous. The CDR3 is 15 amino acids. CDR1 MNHNS and CDR2 SASEGT come from the germline V gene. V lost 6 bases, J lost 0 bases, and 12 bases lay in between. This CDR3 reads CASREFGNSGNTIYF. CDR3 bases: TGTGCCAGCAGGGAATTCGGGAACTCTGGAAACACCATATATTTT.

The chain recombines TRBV5-6 with TRBJ1-3; no clear D. In germline, CDR1 is SGHDT, CDR2 YYEEEE. Trimming removed 6 bases at V and 0 bases at J, with 10 bases between. This CDR3 region has 14 residues. The chain's CDR3 is CASKYPSSGNTIYF. In DNA form, the CDR3 reads TGTGCCAGCAAGTACCCATCCTCTGGAAACACCATATATTTT.

The chain employs TRBV6-6 and TRBJ1-1; tentative D call: TRBD1 (6 bases). CDR1 is MNHNY, CDR2 SVGAGI, per germline (reference sequence). V gave up 0 bases and J gave up 4 bases, with 12 bases separating them. This CDR3 spans 15 amino acids. As DNA, the CDR3 is TGTGCCAGCAGTTACTCGCCGGTACAGGGCACTGAAGCTTTCTTT. It yields the protein CASSYSPVQGTEAFF.

The chain has TRBV28 and TRBJ1-5, with D perhaps matching TRBD1 (6 bases). The germline V gene has CDR1 MDHEN and CDR2 SYDVKM. The CDR3 spans 15 residues. V was pared by 5 bases and J by 9 bases, with 20 bases between. CDR3 sequence (DNA): TGTGCCAGCAGTGTTGTGGGGGCTTCCATGCGGCCCCAGCATTTT. It encodes CASSVVGASMRPQHF.

In its sample, this clone was seen a few times. This chain joins TRBV5-6 and TRBJ2-1; D gene ambiguous. The CDR3 runs 11 residues. Trimming took 4 bases from V and 4 from J, leaving 3 bases between them. Germline loops: CDR1 SGHDT, CDR2 YYEEEE. The CDR3 is CASSTYNEQFF. The CDR3 coding sequence is TGTGCCAGCAGCACTTACAATGAGCAGTTCTTC. Using reference TRBV5-6 and TRBJ2-1 for the parts outside the CDR3, the full variable domain is DAGVTQSPTHLIKTRGQQVTLRCSPKSGHDTVSWYQQALGQGPQFIFQYYEEEERQRGNFPDRFSGHQFPNYSSELNVNALLLGDSALYLCASSTYNEQFFGPGTRLTVL.

The sample holds one count of this clone. This rearrangement joins TRBV9 to TRBJ1-2, with D maybe TRBD1 (6 bases). The CDR3 is 15 residues long. The V and J ends lost 0 bases and 6 bases respectively, with 15 bases between them. Germline V gives CDR1 SGDLS, CDR2 YYNGEE. The CDR3 region has the DNA TGTGCCAGCAGCGTAGGTGGGGCAGGGGCCCATGGCTACACCTTC. This gives the protein CASSVGGAGAHGYTF. The full variable domain, in which reference TRBV9 and TRBJ1-2 provide the parts outside the CDR3, is DSGVTQTPKHLITATGQRVTLRCSPRSGDLSVYWYQQSLDQGLQFLIQYYNGEERAKGNILERFSAQQFPDLHSELNLSSLELGDSALYFCASSVGGAGAHGYTFGSGTRLTVV.

Only a few counts were recorded for this clone. This chain uses TRBV11-3 with TRBJ2-1; TRBD1 is a possible D gene (6 bases). Germline CDR1 is SGHNT and CDR2 is YENEEA. Trimming removed 5 bases from V and 6 bases from J, with 8 bases in between. The CDR3 consists of 12 residues. The CDR3: CASSPQGNEQFF. CDR3 bases: TGTGCCAGCAGCCCACAGGGCAATGAGCAGTTCTTC.

V and J are TRBV6-6 and TRBJ2-7, with TRBD1 matching 9 bases. This CDR3 region has 14 residues. V shed 6 bases, J shed 2 bases, and the junction held 5 bases outside the gene matches. Germline-derived CDR1 and CDR2 are MNHNY and SVGAGI (reference sequence). The CDR3 sequence is CASRRQGGAYEQYF. For the CDR3, the DNA is TGTGCCAGCAGACGACAGGGGGGTGCCTACGAGCAGTACTTC.

V and J are TRBV28 and TRBJ2-3; D is possibly TRBD1 (6 bases). V was pared by 3 bases and J by 10 bases, with 8 bases between. Germline CDR1 reads MDHEN; CDR2 reads SYDVKM. The CDR3 loop spans 11 amino acids. The CDR3 DNA reads TGTGCCAGCAGTTTCCCAGGGGCGCAGTATTTT. The encoded protein is CASSFPGAQYF.

This clone was detected once. V usage is TRBV7-6 and J usage is TRBJ2-1; 7 bases agree with TRBD1. Trimming at V came to 5 bases and at J to 4 bases, leaving 2 bases not matched to a gene. The CDR3 extends over 13 amino acids. Germline CDR1 is SGHVS and CDR2 is FNYEAQ. CDR3 amino acids: CASSQGQYNEQFF. Written as DNA, the CDR3 is TGTGCCAGCAGCCAGGGACAGTACAATGAGCAGTTCTTC. Based on the CDR3 plus reference TRBV7-6 and TRBJ2-1, the full variable domain is GAGVSQSPRYKVTKRGQDVALRCDPISGHVSLYWYRQALGQGPEFLTYFNYEAQQDKSGLPNDRFSAERPEGSISTLTIQRTEQRDSAMYRCASSQGQYNEQFFGPGTRLTVL.

The V gene is TRBV7-3, the J gene TRBJ2-5; 9 bases line up with TRBD1. Germline CDR1 reads SGHTA; CDR2 reads FQGTGA. This CDR3 region has 14 residues. J was trimmed by 4 bases and V by 6 bases; bases with no gene match: 6. The CDR3 DNA follows: TGTGCCAGCAGGTCCACAGGGGGCGGAGAGACCCAGTACTTC. This sequence encodes CASRSTGGGETQYF.

With respect to this clone: This may arise from a read error, as a much more abundant clone is one base away. The chain carries TRBV27 and TRBJ2-3; D is undetermined. CDR1 MNHEY and CDR2 SMNVEV come from the germline V gene (reference sequence). V was shortened by 4 bases and J by 4 bases, with 3 bases between the two germline ends. This CDR3 region has 11 residues. CDR3 in amino acids: CASSWADTQYF. In DNA, the CDR3 is TGTGCCAGCAGTTGGGCAGATACGCAGTATTTT.

This clone was found once. V and J are TRBV28 and TRBJ1-2; D may be TRBD1 (5 bases). V lost 10 bases and J lost 0, with 15 bases in between. This CDR3 is 14 amino acids long. Germline CDR1 and CDR2: MDHEN and SYDVKM. The CDR3 DNA reads as TGTGCCACTACGCCGGGGCCAGCTAACTATGGCTACACCTTC. Translation: CATTPGPANYGYTF.

The chain recombines TRBV5-4 with TRBJ2-1, with no clear D. Germline assignment: CDR1 SGHNT and CDR2 YYREEE (reference sequence). With 4 bases removed from V and 9 bases from J, the gap between germline ends came to 14 bases. The CDR3 is made up of 13 amino acids. For the CDR3, the DNA is TGTGCCAGCAGCCCCCCCACCAGGCGTGAGCAGTTCTTC. As protein: CASSPPTRREQFF.

The CDR3 spells CASSLEGTSVDTQYF. DNA of the CDR3: TGTGCCAGCAGCTTAGAAGGTACTAGCGTAGATACGCAGTATTTT. The chain links TRBV11-2 to TRBJ2-3, with 7 positions matching TRBD2. Looked up from germline, CDR1 is SGHAT and CDR2 is FQNNGV. J was trimmed by 5 bases and V by 0 bases; bases with no gene match: 5. CDR3 length equals 15 residues.

This chain uses TRBV29-1 with TRBJ1-5, with 7 bases fitting TRBD1. V dropped 6 bases and J dropped 0; count of bases not matched to a gene: 2. Per germline, CDR1 SQVTM and CDR2 ANQGSEA. This CDR3 region has 13 residues. The CDR3 DNA sequence: TGCAGCGTAACAGGGGATAGCAATCAGCCCCAGCATTTT. This translates into CSVTGDSNQPQHF.

The V gene is TRBV5-1, the J gene TRBJ2-2, with TRBD1 identical over 7 bases. V dropped 3 bases and J dropped 6; count of bases not matched to a gene: 14. Germline CDR1 is SGHRS and CDR2 is YFSETQ. This CDR3 is 17 amino acids long. CDR3 loop: CASSSAPQRQGAGELFF. The DNA of the CDR3 is TGCGCCAGCAGCTCAGCACCTCAACGACAGGGCGCCGGGGAGCTGTTTTTT.

This chain connects TRBV5-6 to TRBJ2-5, with TRBD1 as a possible D gene (5 bases). Deletions cut 4 bases from V and 2 bases from J, with 12 bases between. The length of the CDR3 is 14 residues. Germline V gene data show CDR1 as SGHDT and CDR2 as YYEEEE. CDR3 coding DNA: TGTGCCAGCAGCGGATTTGGGGCGCAAGAGACCCAGTACTTC. Protein: CASSGFGAQETQYF.

The CDR3 DNA is TGTGCCAGCGCACTGGGAGCAGGGGGGACCCAGTACTTC. Amino acid sequence: CASALGAGGTQYF. The V and J genes are TRBV11-3 and TRBJ2-5; 7 bases fit TRBD1. The germline V gene has CDR1 SGHNT and CDR2 YENEEA. J gave up 7 bases and V 8 bases, and 10 bases lay outside the gene matches. The CDR3 has 13 amino acids.

The rearrangement joins TRBV11-2 to TRBJ2-2; D is uncertain. The CDR3 is made up of 13 amino acids. V lost 3 bases to trimming and J lost 3 bases, with 5 bases between them. Germline CDR1 and CDR2: SGHAT and FQNNGV. CDR3 loop: CASSFRDTGELFF. CDR3 sequence (DNA): TGTGCCAGCAGCTTTAGAGACACCGGGGAGCTGTTTTTT.

This clone appeared many times. The V gene is TRBV28, the J gene TRBJ1-2; TRBD1 is a possible D gene (5 bases). There are 15 residues in the CDR3. Germline V lookup: CDR1 MDHEN, CDR2 SYDVKM. V dropped 6 bases and J dropped 5 bases, with 19 bases sitting between them. The CDR3 DNA reads as TGTGCCAGCAGGGGAAAGGGTCCCTGGGGGTATGGCTACACCTTC. As protein: CASRGKGPWGYGYTF.